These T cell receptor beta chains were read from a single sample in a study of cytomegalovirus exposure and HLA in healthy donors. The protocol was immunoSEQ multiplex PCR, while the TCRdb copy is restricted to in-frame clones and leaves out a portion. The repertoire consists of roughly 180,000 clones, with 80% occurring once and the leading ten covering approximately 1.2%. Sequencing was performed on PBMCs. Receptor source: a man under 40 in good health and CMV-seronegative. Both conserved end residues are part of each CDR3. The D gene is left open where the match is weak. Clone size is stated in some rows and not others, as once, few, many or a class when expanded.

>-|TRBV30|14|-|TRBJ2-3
TGTGCCTTTCAGACTAGTCCGAGCACAGATACGCAGTATTTT
CAFQTSPSTDTQYF
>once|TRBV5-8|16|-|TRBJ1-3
TGTGCCAGCAGCCCGAGGACAGTGAGCTCTGGAAACACCATATATTTT
CASSPRTVSSGNTIYF
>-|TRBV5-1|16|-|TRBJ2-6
TGCGCCAGCAGCGTGACAGTTGCTGATGGGGCCAACGTCCTGACTTTC
CASSVTVADGANVLTF
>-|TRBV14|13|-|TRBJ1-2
TGTGCCAGCAGCCAAGAGACAAGGCATGGCTACACCTTC
CASSQETRHGYTF
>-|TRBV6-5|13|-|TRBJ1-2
TGTGCCAGCAGTGAGACAGGTTATTATGGCTACACCTTC
CASSETGYYGYTF
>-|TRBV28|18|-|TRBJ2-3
TGTGCCAGCAAAAGCTGGGCCCTAGGGGGGAGGGAACATTATACGCAGTATTTT
CASKSWALGGREHYTQYF
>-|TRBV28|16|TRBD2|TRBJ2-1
TGTGCCAGCAGTTTAATGACTAGCGTAATCTACAATGAGCAGTTCTTC
CASSLMTSVIYNEQFF
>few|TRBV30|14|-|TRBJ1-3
TGTGCCTGGACCGGGGATCCAAGTGGAAACACCATATATTTT
CAWTGDPSGNTIYF
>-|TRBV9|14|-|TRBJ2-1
TGTGCCAGCAGCAGGGGGGGAAGCGGGAATGAGCAGTTCTTC
CASSRGGSGNEQFF
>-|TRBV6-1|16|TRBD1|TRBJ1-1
TGTGCCAGCAGTGAAGCCTGGGACAGAATGAACACTGAAGCTTTCTTT
CASSEAWDRMNTEAFF
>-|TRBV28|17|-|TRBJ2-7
TGTGCCAGCAGTTTAGGTCAGGGGGGTCCATTTGGCTACGAGCAGTACTTC
CASSLGQGGPFGYEQYF
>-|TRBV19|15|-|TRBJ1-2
TGTGCCAGTAGTAGGGGCTCCCCGCTCAACTATGGCTACACCTTC
CASSRGSPLNYGYTF
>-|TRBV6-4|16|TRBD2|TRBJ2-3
TGTGCCAGCAGTGACTGGCTAGCGGGAGATATAGATACGCAGTATTTT
CASSDWLAGDIDTQYF
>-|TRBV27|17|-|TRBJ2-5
TGTGCCAGCAGTTTAATGGAGCCGGGAATGGGGAAAGAGACCCAGTACTTC
CASSLMEPGMGKETQYF
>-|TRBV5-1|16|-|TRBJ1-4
TGCGCCAGCAGCTTGCTCACAGGGCTTGGTAATGAAAAACTGTTTTTT
CASSLLTGLGNEKLFF
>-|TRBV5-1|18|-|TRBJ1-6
TGCGCCAGCAGCTTGGCTGTTCCTGCCGATGGGAGTAATTCACCCCTCCACTTT
CASSLAVPADGSNSPLHF
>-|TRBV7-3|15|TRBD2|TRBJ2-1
TGTGCCAGCAGCCGGGACTACAGCTCCTACAATGAGCAGTTCTTC
CASSRDYSSYNEQFF
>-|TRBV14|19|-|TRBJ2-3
TGTGCCAGCAGCGATCAACCCCTAGACCCAACAACCTCCGGAAATACGCAGTATTTT
CASSDQPLDPTTSGNTQYF
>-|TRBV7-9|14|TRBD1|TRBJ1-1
TGTGCCAGCAGCTTAGGACAGGGGAGGACTGAAGCTTTCTTT
CASSLGQGRTEAFF
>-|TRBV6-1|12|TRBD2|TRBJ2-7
TGTGCCAGCCGGGACTACTCCTACGAGCAGTACTTC
CASRDYSYEQYF
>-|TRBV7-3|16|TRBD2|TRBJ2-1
TGTGCCAGCAGCCCCCGGGCTAGCGGGGTATACAATGAGCAGTTCTTC
CASSPRASGVYNEQFF
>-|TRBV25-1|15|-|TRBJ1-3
TGTGCCAGCAGTGTAACAGGGCCTCCTGGAAACACCATATATTTT
CASSVTGPPGNTIYF
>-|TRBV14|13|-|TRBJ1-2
TGTGCCAGCAGCCAGAGGCGTTCGCGTGGCTACACCTTC
CASSQRRSRGYTF
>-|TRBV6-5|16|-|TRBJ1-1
TGTGCCAGCAGTTACTCCACAGGGCCGTTGAACACTGAAGCTTTCTTT
CASSYSTGPLNTEAFF
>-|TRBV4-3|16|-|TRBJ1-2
TGCGCCAGCAGCCAAGAGGTTCGGGGGACCAACTATGGCTACACCTTC
CASSQEVRGTNYGYTF
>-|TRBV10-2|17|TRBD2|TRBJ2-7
TGCGCCAGCAGTGAGCCCCGGTCCTCTCGGGGGGATGTGGAGCAGTACTTC
CASSEPRSSRGDVEQYF
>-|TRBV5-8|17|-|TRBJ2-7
TGTGCCAGCAGCCCACTAGGTGGGGGGACAGTTCAATACGAGCAGTACTTC
CASSPLGGGTVQYEQYF
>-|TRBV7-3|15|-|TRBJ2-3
TGTGCCAGCAGCTCTACAGGTTCCAGCACAGATACGCAGTATTTT
CASSSTGSSTDTQYF
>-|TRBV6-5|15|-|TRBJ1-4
TGTGCCAGCAGTTACGGCAGGGCAACTAATGAAAAACTGTTTTTT
CASSYGRATNEKLFF
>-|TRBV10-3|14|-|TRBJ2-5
TGTGCCATCAGTGAGAAGCAGCGCCAAGAGACCCAGTACTTC
CAISEKQRQETQYF
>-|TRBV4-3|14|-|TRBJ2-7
TGCGCCAGCAGCCAAGATTGGCTTCCTAGCGAGCAGTACTTC
CASSQDWLPSEQYF
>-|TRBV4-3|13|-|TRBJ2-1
TGCGCCAGCAGCCGCGGTCAGTGGGATGAGCAGTTCTTC
CASSRGQWDEQFF
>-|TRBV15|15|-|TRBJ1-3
TGTGCCACCAGCGGCCGGGGGGTATCTGGAAACACCATATATTTT
CATSGRGVSGNTIYF
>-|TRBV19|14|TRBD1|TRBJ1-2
TGTGCCAGTAGTAGAAGACAGGGGGACTATGGCTACACCTTC
CASSRRQGDYGYTF
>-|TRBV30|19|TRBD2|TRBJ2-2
TGTGCCTGGAGGACGTGGGGTAGCGGGGGGACCCTAGGCACCGGGGAGCTGTTTTTT
CAWRTWGSGGTLGTGELFF
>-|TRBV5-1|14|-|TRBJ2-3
TGCGCCAGCAGCGCGGGGAGTTCCACAGATACGCAGTATTTT
CASSAGSSTDTQYF
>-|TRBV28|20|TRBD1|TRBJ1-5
TGTGCCAGCAGTTTAATCTACCAGGGGGCGCGAATGTATAGCAATCAGCCCCAGCATTTT
CASSLIYQGARMYSNQPQHF
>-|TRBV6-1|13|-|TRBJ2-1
TGTGCCAGCAGTGAAGGGCCCTTCAATGAGCAGTTCTTC
CASSEGPFNEQFF
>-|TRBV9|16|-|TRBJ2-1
TGTGCCAGCAGCGTAGGCAGCCTGGGCACCTACAATGAGCAGTTCTTC
CASSVGSLGTYNEQFF